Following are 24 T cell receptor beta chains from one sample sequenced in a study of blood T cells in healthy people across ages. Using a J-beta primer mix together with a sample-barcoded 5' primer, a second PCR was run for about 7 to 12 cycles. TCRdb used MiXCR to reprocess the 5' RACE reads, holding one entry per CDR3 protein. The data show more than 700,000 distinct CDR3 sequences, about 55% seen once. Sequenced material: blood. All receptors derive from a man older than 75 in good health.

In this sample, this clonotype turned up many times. Here the CDR3 DNA reads TGTGCCAGCAGCTCAAGACAGGGGGAGACGGGCTACACCTTC. Amino acids: CASSSRQGETGYTF. The rearrangement links TRBV3-1 to TRBJ1-2, with 9 bases lining up with TRBD1. The CDR3 extends over 14 amino acids. Germline trimming cut 5 bases from V and 8 bases from J; bases unmatched to any gene: 9. CDR1 and CDR2 from the germline V gene are LGHDT and YNNKEL (reference sequence). Together with reference TRBV3-1 and TRBJ1-2, the CDR3 gives the full variable domain: DTAVSQTPKYLVTQMGNDKSIKCEQNLGHDTMYWYKQDSKKFLKIMFSYNNKELIINETVPNRFSPKSPDKAHLNLHINSLELGDSAVYFCASSSRQGETGYTFGSGTRLTVV.

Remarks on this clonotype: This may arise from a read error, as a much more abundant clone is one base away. The CDR3 nucleotides are TGTGCCAACAGCGCCCGTAGGGACAATGAGCAGTTCTTC. Translated: CANSARRDNEQFF. The chain joins TRBV7-2 to TRBJ2-1, with D unresolved. Germline CDR1 SGHTA, CDR2 FQGNSA. There are 13 residues in the CDR3. Looking up the rest from reference TRBV7-2 and TRBJ2-1 gives the full variable domain: GAGVSQSPSNKVTEKGKDVELRCDPISGHTALYWYRQSLGQGLEFLIYFQGNSAPDKSGLPSDRFSAERTGGSVSTLTIQRTQQEDSAVYLCANSARRDNEQFFGPGTRLTVL.

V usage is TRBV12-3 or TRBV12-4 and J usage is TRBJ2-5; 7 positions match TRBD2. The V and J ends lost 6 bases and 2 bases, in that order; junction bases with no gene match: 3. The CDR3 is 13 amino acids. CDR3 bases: TGTGCCAGCAGGCTAGCGGCTCAAGAGACCCAGTACTTC. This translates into CASRLAAQETQYF.

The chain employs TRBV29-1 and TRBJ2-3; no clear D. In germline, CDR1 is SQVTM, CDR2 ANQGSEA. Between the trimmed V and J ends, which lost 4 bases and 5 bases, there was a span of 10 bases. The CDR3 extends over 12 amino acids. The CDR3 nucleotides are TGCAGCGTTGTTGGTCTGAGAGATACGCAGTATTTT. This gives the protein CSVVGLRDTQYF.

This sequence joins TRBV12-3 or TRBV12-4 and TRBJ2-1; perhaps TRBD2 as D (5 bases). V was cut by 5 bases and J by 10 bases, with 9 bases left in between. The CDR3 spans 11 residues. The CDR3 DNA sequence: TGTGCCAGCAGTCGGACTGCCGAGCAGTTCTTC. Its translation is CASSRTAEQFF.

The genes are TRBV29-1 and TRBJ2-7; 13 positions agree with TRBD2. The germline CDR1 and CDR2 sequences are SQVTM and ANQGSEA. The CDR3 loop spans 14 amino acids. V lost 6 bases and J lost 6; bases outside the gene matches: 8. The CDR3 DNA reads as TGCAGCGTCGCCCAGGGACTAGCGGGACGCGAGCAGTACTTC. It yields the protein CSVAQGLAGREQYF.

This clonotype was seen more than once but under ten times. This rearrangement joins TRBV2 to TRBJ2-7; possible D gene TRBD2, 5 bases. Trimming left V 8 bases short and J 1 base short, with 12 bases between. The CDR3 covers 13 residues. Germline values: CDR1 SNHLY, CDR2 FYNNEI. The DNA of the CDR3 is TGTGCCAGCCACCGGGGTCAGTCCTACGAGCAGTACTTC. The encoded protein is CASHRGQSYEQYF.

Here the CDR3 reads CATSRDQQETQYF. CDR3 in DNA: TGTGCCACCAGCAGAGATCAGCAAGAGACCCAGTACTTC. V is TRBV15 and J is TRBJ2-5; no definite D call. The germline V gene encodes CDR1 LNHNV and CDR2 YYDKDF (reference sequence). The V end was cut by 0 bases, the J end by 2 bases, with 4 bases between. This CDR3 is built from 13 residues.

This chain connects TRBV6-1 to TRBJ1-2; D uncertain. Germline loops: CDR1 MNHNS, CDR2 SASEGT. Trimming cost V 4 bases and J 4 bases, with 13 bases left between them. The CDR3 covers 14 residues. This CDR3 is CASSVEEGSYGYTF. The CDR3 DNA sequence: TGTGCCAGCAGTGTAGAGGAGGGCAGCTATGGCTACACCTTC.

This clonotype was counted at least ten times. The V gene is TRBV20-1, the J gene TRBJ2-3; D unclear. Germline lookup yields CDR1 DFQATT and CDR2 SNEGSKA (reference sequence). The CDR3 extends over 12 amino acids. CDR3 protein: CSPTGRTDTQYF. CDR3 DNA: TGCAGCCCCACGGGCCGAACAGATACGCAGTATTTT.

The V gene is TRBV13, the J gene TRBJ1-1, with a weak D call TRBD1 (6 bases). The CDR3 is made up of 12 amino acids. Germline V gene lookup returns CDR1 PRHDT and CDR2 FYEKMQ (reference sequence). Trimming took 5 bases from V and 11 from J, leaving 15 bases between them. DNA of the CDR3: TGTGCCAGCAGCGCAAGATTGGGGGCGGCTTTCTTT. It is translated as CASSARLGAAFF. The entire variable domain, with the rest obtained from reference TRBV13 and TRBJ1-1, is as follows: AAGVIQSPRHLIKEKRETATLKCYPIPRHDTVYWYQQGPGQDPQFLISFYEKMQSDKGSIPDRFSAQQFSDYHSELNMSSLELGDSALYFCASSARLGAAFFGQGTRLTVV.

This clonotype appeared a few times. Here the CDR3 reads CASTNLEQSYGYTF. The CDR3 DNA is TGTGCCAGCACCAACCTAGAGCAGTCCTATGGCTACACCTTC. The chain couples TRBV7-9 to TRBJ1-2, with no clear D. This CDR3 is 14 amino acids long. The V end lost 7 bases, the J end lost 4 bases, and 16 bases lay between the germline ends. Germline CDR1 SEHNR, CDR2 FQNEAQ (reference sequence). Full variable domain (outside the CDR3, taken from reference TRBV7-9 and TRBJ1-2): DTGVSQNPRHKITKRGQNVTFRCDPISEHNRLYWYRQTLGQGPEFLTYFQNEAQLEKSRLLSDRFSAERPKGSFSTLEIQRTEQGDSAMYLCASTNLEQSYGYTFGSGTRLTVV.

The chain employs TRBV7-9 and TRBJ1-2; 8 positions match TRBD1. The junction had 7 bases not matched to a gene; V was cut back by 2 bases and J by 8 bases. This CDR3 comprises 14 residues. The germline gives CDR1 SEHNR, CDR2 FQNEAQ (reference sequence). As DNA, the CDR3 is TGTGCCAGCAGCTTAAGTGGACAGGGAACCGGCTACACCTTC. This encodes CASSLSGQGTGYTF.

The CDR3 reads CSADSGSTASYEQYF. CDR3 in DNA: TGCAGTGCCGATAGCGGGAGTACAGCCTCCTACGAGCAGTACTTC. The rearrangement links TRBV20-1 to TRBJ2-7; TRBD2 agrees at 9 bases. The CDR3 covers 15 residues. The V and J ends lost 6 bases and 0 bases, in that order; junction bases with no gene match: 9. Germline V gene sequence: CDR1 DFQATT, CDR2 SNEGSKA (reference sequence).

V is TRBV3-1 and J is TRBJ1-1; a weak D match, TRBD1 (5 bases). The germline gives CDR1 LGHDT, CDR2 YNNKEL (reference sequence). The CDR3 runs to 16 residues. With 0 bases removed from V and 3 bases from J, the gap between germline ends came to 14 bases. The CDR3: CASSQDLGLWYTEAFF. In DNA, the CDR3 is TGTGCCAGCAGCCAAGATTTGGGACTTTGGTACACTGAAGCTTTCTTT.

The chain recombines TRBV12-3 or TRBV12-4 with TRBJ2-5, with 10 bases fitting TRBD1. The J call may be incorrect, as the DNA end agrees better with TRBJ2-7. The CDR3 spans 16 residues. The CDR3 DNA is TGTGCCAGCAGCGAGTCCGGGACAGGGGTCCGGAGCGAGCAGTACTTC. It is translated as CASSESGTGVRSEQYF.

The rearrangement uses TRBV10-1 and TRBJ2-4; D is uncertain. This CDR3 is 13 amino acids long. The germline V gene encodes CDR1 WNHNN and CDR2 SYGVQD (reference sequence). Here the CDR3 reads CVPGHLAKNIQYF. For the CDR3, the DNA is TGCGTCCCCGGGCATCTAGCCAAAAACATTCAGTACTTC.

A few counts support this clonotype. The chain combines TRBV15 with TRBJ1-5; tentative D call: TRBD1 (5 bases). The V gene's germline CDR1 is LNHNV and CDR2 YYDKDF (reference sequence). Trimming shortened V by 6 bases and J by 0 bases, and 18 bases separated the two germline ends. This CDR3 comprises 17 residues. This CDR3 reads CATSLGLTDNSNQPQHF. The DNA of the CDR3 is TGTGCCACCAGTTTAGGCCTGACAGACAATAGCAATCAGCCCCAGCATTTT.

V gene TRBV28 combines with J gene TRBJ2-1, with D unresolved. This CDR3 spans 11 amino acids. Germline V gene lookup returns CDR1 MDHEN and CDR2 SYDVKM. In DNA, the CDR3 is TGTGTGGCCAGCAACTACAATGAGCAGTTCTTC. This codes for CVASNYNEQFF.

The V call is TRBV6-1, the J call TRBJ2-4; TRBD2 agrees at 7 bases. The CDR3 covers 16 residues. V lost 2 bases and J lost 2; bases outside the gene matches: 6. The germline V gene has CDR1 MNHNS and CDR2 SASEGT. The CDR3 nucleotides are TGTGCCAGCAGTGAATGGGCGGGAGCCCCCAAAAACATTCAGTACTTC. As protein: CASSEWAGAPKNIQYF.

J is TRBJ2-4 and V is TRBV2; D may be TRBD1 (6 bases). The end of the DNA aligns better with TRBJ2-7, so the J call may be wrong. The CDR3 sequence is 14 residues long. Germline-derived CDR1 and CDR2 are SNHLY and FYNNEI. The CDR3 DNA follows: TGTGCCAGCAGAGAGGACAGCAGGATTTTCGAGCAGTACTTC. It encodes CASREDSRIFEQYF.

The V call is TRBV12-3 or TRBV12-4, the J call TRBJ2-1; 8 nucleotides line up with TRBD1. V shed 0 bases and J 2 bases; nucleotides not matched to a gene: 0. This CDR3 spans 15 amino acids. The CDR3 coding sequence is TGTGCCAGCAGTTTAGCGGGACAGGCCTACAATGAGCAGTTCTTC. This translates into CASSLAGQAYNEQFF.

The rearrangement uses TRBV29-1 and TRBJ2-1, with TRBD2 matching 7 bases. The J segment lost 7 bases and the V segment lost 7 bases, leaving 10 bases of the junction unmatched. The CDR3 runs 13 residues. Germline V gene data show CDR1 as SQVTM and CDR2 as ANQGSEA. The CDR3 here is CSAHVQRGNEQFF. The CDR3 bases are TGCAGCGCTCATGTTCAGCGGGGAAATGAGCAGTTCTTC.

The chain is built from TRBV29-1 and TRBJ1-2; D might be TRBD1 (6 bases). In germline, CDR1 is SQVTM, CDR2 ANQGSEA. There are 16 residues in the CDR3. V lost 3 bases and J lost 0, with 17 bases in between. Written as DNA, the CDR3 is TGCAGCGTTGAGGGGGGACAAGGAGGAACTAACTATGGCTACACCTTC. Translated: CSVEGGQGGTNYGYTF.